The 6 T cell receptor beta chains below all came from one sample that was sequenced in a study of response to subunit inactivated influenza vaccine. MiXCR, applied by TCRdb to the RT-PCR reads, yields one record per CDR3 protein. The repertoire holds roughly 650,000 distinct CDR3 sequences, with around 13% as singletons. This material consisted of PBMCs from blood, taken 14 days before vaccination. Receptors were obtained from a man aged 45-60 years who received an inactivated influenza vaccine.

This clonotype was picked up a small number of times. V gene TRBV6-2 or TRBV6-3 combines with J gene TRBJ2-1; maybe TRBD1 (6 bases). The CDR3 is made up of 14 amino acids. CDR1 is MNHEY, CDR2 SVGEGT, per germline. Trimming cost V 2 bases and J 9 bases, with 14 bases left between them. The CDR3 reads CASSYGTKSGEQFF. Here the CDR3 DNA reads TGTGCCAGCAGTTACGGGACAAAAAGCGGTGAGCAGTTCTTC.

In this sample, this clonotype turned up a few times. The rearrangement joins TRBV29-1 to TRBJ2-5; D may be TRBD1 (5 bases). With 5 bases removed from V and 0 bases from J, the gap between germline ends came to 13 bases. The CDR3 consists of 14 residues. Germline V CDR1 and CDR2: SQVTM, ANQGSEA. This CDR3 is CSVSPGWYQETQYF. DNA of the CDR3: TGCAGCGTTTCGCCAGGGTGGTACCAAGAGACCCAGTACTTC.

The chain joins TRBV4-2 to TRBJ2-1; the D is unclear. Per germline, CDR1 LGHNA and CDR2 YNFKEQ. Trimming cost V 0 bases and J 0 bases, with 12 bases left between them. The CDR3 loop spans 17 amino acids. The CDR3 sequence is CASSQDQQQTSYNEQFF. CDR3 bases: TGTGCCAGCAGCCAAGATCAACAGCAAACCTCCTACAATGAGCAGTTCTTC.

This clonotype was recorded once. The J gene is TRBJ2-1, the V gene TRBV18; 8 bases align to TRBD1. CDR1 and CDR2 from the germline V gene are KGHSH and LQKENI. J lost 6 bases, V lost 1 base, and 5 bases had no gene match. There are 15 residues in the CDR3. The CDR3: CASSPLQGARNEQFF. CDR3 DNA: TGTGCCAGCTCACCACTCCAGGGGGCGCGCAATGAGCAGTTCTTC.

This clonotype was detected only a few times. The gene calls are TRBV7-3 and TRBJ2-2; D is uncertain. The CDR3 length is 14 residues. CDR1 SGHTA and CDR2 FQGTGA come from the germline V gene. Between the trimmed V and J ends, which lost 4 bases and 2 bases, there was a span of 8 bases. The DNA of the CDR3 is TGTGCCAGCAGCTCGGTTATAAACACCGGGGAGCTGTTTTTT. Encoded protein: CASSSVINTGELFF.

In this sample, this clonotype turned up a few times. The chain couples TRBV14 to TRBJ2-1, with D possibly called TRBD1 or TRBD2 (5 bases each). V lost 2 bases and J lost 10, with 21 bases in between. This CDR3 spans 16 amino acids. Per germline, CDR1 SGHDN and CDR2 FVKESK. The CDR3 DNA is TGTGCCAGCAGCCAAATCCGGGACCGTTCTGCGAGAGAGCAGTTCTTC. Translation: CASSQIRDRSAREQFF.